The 15 T cell receptor beta chains below were found in one sample sequenced in a study of blood T cell repertoires in COVID-19. Produced via immunoSEQ multiplex PCR; TCRdb's table is partial and in-frame only. This table has approximately 300,000 clones, roughly 89% appearing once. The source material was peripheral blood. Receptors originate from a woman in her thirties or forties with COVID-19, enrolled during active disease.

The chain carries TRBV7-8 and TRBJ2-2, with 7 bases aligning to TRBD1. Trimming took 2 bases from V and 0 from J; bases not matched to a gene: 6. The CDR3 is 17 residues long. Per germline, CDR1 SGHVS and CDR2 FQNEAQ. The chain's CDR3 is CASSLTGETANTGELFF. The CDR3 DNA reads TGTGCCAGCAGCTTAACAGGGGAGACGGCGAACACCGGGGAGCTGTTTTTT.

The rearrangement joins TRBV5-6 to TRBJ1-3, with D possibly being TRBD1 (6 bases). Germline loops: CDR1 SGHDT, CDR2 YYEEEE. V was cut by 2 bases and J by 0 bases, with 9 bases left in between. The CDR3 runs to 15 residues. The CDR3 DNA follows: TGTGCCAGCAGCTTTGACAGGTTCTCTGGAAACACCATATATTTT. The encoded protein is CASSFDRFSGNTIYF.

As DNA, the CDR3 is TGTGCCTGGAGTCACCGGGAGGGCAATCAGCCCCAGCATTTT. Amino acid sequence: CAWSHREGNQPQHF. The chain uses TRBV30 and TRBJ1-5; D not certain. This CDR3 contains 14 residues. Trimming took 2 bases from V and 2 from J, leaving 10 bases between them. The germline CDR1 and CDR2 sequences are GTSNPN and SVGIG (reference sequence).

This chain links TRBV6-5 with TRBJ1-1; D is unclear. Trimming left V 0 bases short and J 3 bases short, with 8 bases between. From germline, CDR1 is MNHEY and CDR2 SVGAGI. The CDR3 is 14 amino acids. As DNA, the CDR3 is TGTGCCAGCAGTTACTCGAGAGAGTACACTGAAGCTTTCTTT. Amino acids: CASSYSREYTEAFF.

J is TRBJ1-6 and V is TRBV28; 7 bases agree with TRBD1. This CDR3 has 16 amino acids. V lost 4 bases and J lost 3; bases outside the gene matches: 6. From germline, CDR1 is MDHEN and CDR2 SYDVKM. The CDR3 nucleotides are TGTGCCAGCAGTTCCCGACAGGGCGACTATAATTCACCCCTCCACTTT. It codes for CASSSRQGDYNSPLHF.

The chain has TRBV5-1 and TRBJ2-2; maybe TRBD2 (7 bases). Trimming shortened V by 3 bases and J by 0 bases, and 9 bases separated the two germline ends. This CDR3 region has 15 residues. The germline V gene has CDR1 SGHRS and CDR2 YFSETQ. The CDR3 loop is CASSWGGPNTGELFF. The CDR3 DNA reads TGCGCCAGCAGCTGGGGGGGGCCGAACACCGGGGAGCTGTTTTTT.

This chain links TRBV10-3 with TRBJ2-2; possibly TRBD2 for D (6 bases). Trimming removed 6 bases from V and 0 bases from J, with 17 bases in between. This CDR3 is 17 amino acids long. Germline CDR1 and CDR2: ENHRY and SYGVKD. CDR3 DNA: TGTGCCATCAGAGGGCGGGGCGCCGACTCGAACACCGGGGAGCTGTTTTTT. As protein: CAIRGRGADSNTGELFF.

DNA for the CDR3: TGTGCCAGCAGCCCCGACAGATACGTGAATGAGCAGTTCTTC. Translated, it gives CASSPDRYVNEQFF. The chain employs TRBV7-2 and TRBJ2-1; D possibly corresponds to TRBD1 (5 bases). The CDR3 contains 14 residues. The germline V gene encodes CDR1 SGHTA and CDR2 FQGNSA. V was shortened by 5 bases and J by 7 bases, with 15 bases between the two germline ends. Full variable domain (remainder filled in from reference TRBV7-2 and TRBJ2-1): GAGVSQSPSNKVTEKGKDVELRCDPISGHTALYWYRQSLGQGLEFLIYFQGNSAPDKSGLPSDRFSAERTGGSVSTLTIQRTQQEDSAVYLCASSPDRYVNEQFFGPGTRLTVL.

V gene TRBV9 combines with J gene TRBJ1-6, with 7 nucleotides matching TRBD1. The V segment lost 3 bases and the J segment 11 bases; nucleotides outside the gene matches: 11. Germline-derived CDR1 and CDR2 are SGDLS and YYNGEE. The CDR3 sequence is 15 residues long. The DNA for the CDR3 is TGTGCCAGCAGCGCCGAACAGGGGCGAACCCCACCCCTCCACTTT. It specifies CASSAEQGRTPPLHF. The whole variable domain, filled in from reference TRBV9 and TRBJ1-6, reads DSGVTQTPKHLITATGQRVTLRCSPRSGDLSVYWYQQSLDQGLQFLIQYYNGEERAKGNILERFSAQQFPDLHSELNLSSLELGDSALYFCASSAEQGRTPPLHFGNGTRLTVT.

V and J are TRBV5-5 and TRBJ1-2; TRBD1 might be the D (6 bases). Germline CDR1 reads SGHKS; CDR2 reads YYEKEE (reference sequence). The CDR3 has 14 residues. V was cut by 0 bases and J by 7 bases, with 13 bases left in between. For the CDR3, the DNA is TGTGCCAGCAGCTTGGATCTGGGGGCCGGTGGCTACACCTTC. It translates to CASSLDLGAGGYTF.

The chain couples TRBV29-1 to TRBJ2-7, with 10 bases matching TRBD1. The germline V gene has CDR1 SQVTM and CDR2 ANQGSEA. V lost 7 bases, J lost 2 bases, and 8 bases stayed unmatched. The CDR3 extends over 14 amino acids. CDR3 nucleotide sequence: TGCAGCGCCCGGGACAGGGGTGAGACCTACGAGCAGTACTTC. Its translation: CSARDRGETYEQYF.

The V call is TRBV6-5, the J call TRBJ1-2; D ambiguous. CDR3 length: 15 residues. Trimming removed 10 bases from V and 13 bases from J, with 31 bases in between. CDR1 and CDR2 from the germline V gene are MNHEY and SVGAGI. CDR3 DNA: TGTGCCACCTTCTCCCTAACGGAGTCCCTCTATGAAGGCACCTTC. As protein: CATFSLTESLYEGTF.

This chain uses TRBV19 with TRBJ1-5; D is ambiguous. The V gene lost 8 bases and the J gene lost 0 bases, with 8 bases spanning the gap. The germline CDR1 and CDR2 sequences are LNHDA and SQIVND (reference sequence). CDR3 length equals 13 residues. CDR3 protein: CASPGLSNQPQHF. CDR3 DNA sequence: TGTGCCAGTCCAGGCCTTAGCAATCAGCCCCAGCATTTT.

The chain employs TRBV9 and TRBJ1-1; D is undetermined. With 0 bases removed from V and 0 bases from J, the gap between germline ends came to 9 bases. Per the germline V gene, CDR1 is SGDLS and CDR2 is YYNGEE. The CDR3 has 15 amino acids. CDR3 sequence: CASSVVGLLNTEAFF. For the CDR3, the DNA is TGTGCCAGCAGCGTAGTTGGACTTCTGAACACTGAAGCTTTCTTT. Together with reference TRBV9 and TRBJ1-1, the CDR3 gives the full variable domain: DSGVTQTPKHLITATGQRVTLRCSPRSGDLSVYWYQQSLDQGLQFLIQYYNGEERAKGNILERFSAQQFPDLHSELNLSSLELGDSALYFCASSVVGLLNTEAFFGQGTRLTVV.

V and J are TRBV7-2 and TRBJ1-2; D is undetermined. This CDR3 has 13 residues. In germline, CDR1 is SGHTA, CDR2 FQGNSA. V lost 1 base and J lost 7, with 10 bases in between. CDR3 residues: CASSLDPGVGYTF. The DNA of the CDR3 is TGTGCCAGCAGCTTAGACCCCGGGGTTGGCTACACCTTC.